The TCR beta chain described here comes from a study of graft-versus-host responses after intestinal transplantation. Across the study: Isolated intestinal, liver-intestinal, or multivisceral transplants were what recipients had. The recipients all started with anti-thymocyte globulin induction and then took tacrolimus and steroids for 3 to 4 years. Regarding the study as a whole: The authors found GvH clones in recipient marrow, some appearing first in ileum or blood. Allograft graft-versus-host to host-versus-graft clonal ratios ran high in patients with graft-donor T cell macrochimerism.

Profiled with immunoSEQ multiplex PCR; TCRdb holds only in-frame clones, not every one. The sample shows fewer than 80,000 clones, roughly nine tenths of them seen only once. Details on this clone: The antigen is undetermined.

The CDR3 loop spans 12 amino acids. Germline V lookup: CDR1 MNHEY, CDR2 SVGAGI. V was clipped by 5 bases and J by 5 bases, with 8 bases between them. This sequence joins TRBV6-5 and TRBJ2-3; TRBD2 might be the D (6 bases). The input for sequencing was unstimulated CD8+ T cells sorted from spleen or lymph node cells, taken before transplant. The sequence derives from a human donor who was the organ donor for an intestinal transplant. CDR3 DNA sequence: TGTGCCAGCAGTAACGGGGGAGATACGCAGTATTTT. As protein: CASSNGGDTQYF.